A selection of T cell receptor beta chains follows, all from one sample in a study of cytomegalovirus exposure and HLA in healthy donors. Profiled with immunoSEQ multiplex PCR; TCRdb holds only in-frame clones, not every one. Counted here are approximately 160,000 clones, over 75% occurring once; the ten biggest clones make up 1.5% to 2%. Source material: PBMCs. These receptors all come from a woman aged 30 to 39 in good health and CMV-seronegative. CDR3s include the opening cysteine and the closing phenylalanine or tryptophan. The D gene is left open where the match is weak. Size tells how often a clone was seen (once, few, many) or the class of an expanded clone, and some rows leave it out.

clone size,V gene,D gene,J gene,CDR3 protein,CDR3 DNA
-,TRBV27,TRBD1,TRBJ2-3,CASKIQGQSTDTQYF,TGTGCCAGCAAGATTCAGGGACAGAGCACAGATACGCAGTATTTT
-,TRBV9,-,TRBJ2-2,CASSVEAGNTGELFF,TGTGCCAGCAGCGTAGAGGCAGGCAACACCGGGGAGCTGTTTTTT
few,TRBV28,-,TRBJ1-1,CASRATGGNTEAFF,TGTGCCAGCAGGGCGACAGGAGGGAACACTGAAGCTTTCTTT
-,TRBV2,-,TRBJ1-5,CASSVRSRSEGHF,TGTGCCAGCAGTGTGCGGTCCCGAAGCGAAGGTCATTTT
once,TRBV5-1,TRBD1,TRBJ1-2,CASSRTYRGRDYGYTF,TGCGCCAGCAGCCGTACTTACAGGGGGCGCGACTATGGCTACACCTTC
-,TRBV9,-,TRBJ2-3,CASSGTRRTALGTDTQYF,TGTGCCAGCAGCGGGACAAGAAGGACAGCTCTAGGCACAGATACGCAGTATTTT
-,TRBV6-6,-,TRBJ1-2,CASSPRQRANYGYTF,TGTGCCAGCAGCCCCCGACAGCGGGCTAACTATGGCTACACCTTC
-,TRBV4-1,TRBD1,TRBJ1-2,CASSQVRGQIYGYTF,TGCGCCAGCAGCCAAGTTCGGGGACAGATCTATGGCTACACCTTC
-,TRBV19,-,TRBJ2-7,CASSIGQRTYEQYF,TGTGCCAGTAGTATCGGGCAGCGGACCTACGAGCAGTACTTC
-,TRBV5-4,-,TRBJ2-1,CASSLAGVRSYNEQFF,TGTGCCAGCAGCTTGGCGGGGGTCCGCTCCTACAATGAGCAGTTCTTC
once,TRBV7-9,-,TRBJ2-5,CASSLGTAKETQYF,TGTGCCAGCAGCTTAGGGACAGCCAAAGAGACCCAGTACTTC
few,TRBV7-8,-,TRBJ1-2,CASSLARGLNYGYTF,TGTGCCAGCAGCTTAGCACGAGGACTGAACTATGGCTACACCTTC
few,TRBV4-3,TRBD1,TRBJ2-6,CASSQRGGRDRGSGANVLTF,TGCGCCAGCAGCCAAAGGGGGGGCCGGGACAGGGGCTCTGGGGCCAACGTCCTGACTTTC
-,TRBV5-1,TRBD2,TRBJ2-4,CASSFDSGTGNIQYF,TGCGCCAGCAGCTTCGATAGCGGGACGGGAAACATTCAGTACTTC
few,TRBV6-5,-,TRBJ1-5,CASSYGPPGSNQPQHF,TGTGCCAGCAGTTACGGTCCCCCGGGTAGCAATCAGCCCCAGCATTTT
-,TRBV5-1,-,TRBJ2-1,CASSLDWEMQFF,TGCGCCAGCAGCTTGGATTGGGAGATGCAGTTCTTC
-,TRBV30,-,TRBJ2-4,CAWSVNGRNIQYF,TGTGCCTGGAGTGTAAACGGGAGAAACATTCAGTACTTC
once,TRBV5-1,TRBD1,TRBJ2-1,CASTPGQTYNEQFF,TGCGCCAGCACCCCGGGACAGACCTACAATGAGCAGTTCTTC
-,TRBV7-9,-,TRBJ1-2,CASSLDRANYGYTF,TGTGCCAGCAGCTTAGACAGGGCTAACTATGGCTACACCTTC
-,TRBV7-2,-,TRBJ2-7,CASSPPVVGEQYF,TGTGCCAGCAGCCCCCCGGTGGTTGGCGAGCAGTACTTC
-,TRBV29-1,-,TRBJ1-4,CSVPDVSFANEKLFF,TGCAGCGTACCCGATGTGAGCTTCGCTAATGAAAAACTGTTTTTT
-,TRBV5-4,-,TRBJ2-3,CASSSEGASSDTQYF,TGTGCCAGCAGCTCCGAGGGCGCTTCCTCAGATACGCAGTATTTT
-,TRBV10-1,TRBD1,TRBJ1-1,CASSRQGDTEAFF,TGCGCCAGCAGTCGACAGGGGGACACTGAAGCTTTCTTT
-,TRBV4-3,-,TRBJ1-5,CASSSHQGLNQPQHF,TGCGCCAGCTCCTCCCATCAGGGGCTAAATCAGCCCCAGCATTTT
-,TRBV7-2,TRBD1,TRBJ1-6,CASSLAGGAYNSPLHF,TGTGCCAGCAGCTTAGCAGGGGGCGCTTATAATTCACCCCTCCACTTT
-,TRBV29-1,-,TRBJ1-1,CSLTYRAEAFF,TGCAGCCTAACCTACAGGGCTGAAGCTTTCTTT
-,TRBV2,-,TRBJ2-3,CASSENGLGLDTQYF,TGTGCCAGCAGTGAAAACGGCCTGGGGCTTGATACGCAGTATTTT
-,TRBV19,-,TRBJ1-2,CASSMRKDSRYGYTF,TGTGCCAGTAGTATGCGGAAGGATTCACGCTATGGCTACACCTTC
-,TRBV7-2,TRBD1,TRBJ1-1,CASRYITGGNTEAFF,TGTGCCAGCCGATACATAACAGGGGGGAACACTGAAGCTTTCTTT
-,TRBV6-5,TRBD1,TRBJ2-7,CASSPGQGLSYEQYF,TGTGCCAGCAGCCCGGGACAGGGCCTCTCCTACGAGCAGTACTTC
few,TRBV5-6,-,TRBJ1-5,CASTKGGRSNQPQHF,TGTGCCAGCACGAAGGGAGGGCGAAGCAATCAGCCCCAGCATTTT
-,TRBV4-1,TRBD1,TRBJ1-2,CASSQDLTGMIYGYPF,TGCGCCAGCAGCCAAGATCTGACAGGGATGATCTATGGCTACCCCTTC
-,TRBV6-5,-,TRBJ1-4,CASSYDSLRTNEKLFF,TGTGCCAGCAGTTACGATTCCCTTAGAACTAATGAAAAACTGTTTTTT
-,TRBV5-1,TRBD1,TRBJ2-7,CASSPGQGAYEQYF,TGCGCCAGCAGCCCTGGACAGGGGGCCTACGAGCAGTACTTC
-,TRBV6-5,TRBD1,TRBJ1-2,CASSSRQGQDGYTF,TGTGCCAGCAGTTCCCGACAGGGCCAAGATGGCTACACCTTC
-,TRBV6-1,-,TRBJ2-5,CASSRRVETQYF,TGTGCCAGCAGCCGCAGGGTTGAGACCCAGTACTTC
-,TRBV5-6,-,TRBJ1-2,CASSIRDYGYTF,TGTGCCAGCAGCATCAGGGATTATGGCTACACCTTC
-,TRBV5-6,TRBD2,TRBJ2-7,CASSHTSGSYEQYF,TGTGCCAGCAGCCATACTAGCGGGAGCTACGAGCAGTACTTC
few,TRBV7-9,TRBD2,TRBJ2-7,CATRVGTKDYEQYF,TGTGCCACCAGAGTCGGGACTAAGGATTACGAGCAGTACTTC
few,TRBV5-1,TRBD1,TRBJ2-2,CASSKPGQGSGELFF,TGCGCCAGCAGCAAACCGGGACAGGGTTCCGGGGAGCTGTTTTTT
few,TRBV19,TRBD1,TRBJ1-5,CASSPDRAAQPQHF,TGTGCCAGTAGTCCCGACAGGGCGGCCCAGCCCCAGCATTTT
few,TRBV5-4,TRBD1,TRBJ1-1,CASSGGQAWEAFF,TGTGCCAGCAGCGGGGGACAGGCCTGGGAAGCTTTCTTT